This TCR beta chain is from a study of T cell clones after liver transplantation. Study-level background: Without induction therapy, subjects received standard immunosuppression until 12-24 months post-transplant.

Germline V CDR1 and CDR2: SNHLY, FYNNEI. The CDR3 runs to 15 residues. With 6 bases clipped from V and 5 bases from J, the junction kept 7 bases outside the gene matches. Assay used: immunoSEQ multiplex PCR; TCRdb lists only in-frame clones, some missing. The sample includes around 100,000 clones, roughly four fifths seen only once; the top ten take less than 3%. About this clone: The antigen remains undetermined.

Findings and limits, study-wide: Post-transplant, graft-donor-reactive CD4 TCRbeta sequences in blood dropped significantly in 5 of 8 subjects. Donor-reactive sequences fell more than third party-reactive ones, suggesting partial deletion.

The clonotype comes from a human patient who received a liver transplant. Some of these T cells may belong to the graft donor. The specimen comprised CD4+ T cells from blood, sampled roughly 50 months after liver transplant. This chain joins TRBV2 and TRBJ1-6; 7 bases line up with TRBD1. In DNA form, the CDR3 reads TGTGCCAGCAGCGTTGGGACAGCTAATAATTCACCCCTCCACTTT. Residues: CASSVGTANNSPLHF.